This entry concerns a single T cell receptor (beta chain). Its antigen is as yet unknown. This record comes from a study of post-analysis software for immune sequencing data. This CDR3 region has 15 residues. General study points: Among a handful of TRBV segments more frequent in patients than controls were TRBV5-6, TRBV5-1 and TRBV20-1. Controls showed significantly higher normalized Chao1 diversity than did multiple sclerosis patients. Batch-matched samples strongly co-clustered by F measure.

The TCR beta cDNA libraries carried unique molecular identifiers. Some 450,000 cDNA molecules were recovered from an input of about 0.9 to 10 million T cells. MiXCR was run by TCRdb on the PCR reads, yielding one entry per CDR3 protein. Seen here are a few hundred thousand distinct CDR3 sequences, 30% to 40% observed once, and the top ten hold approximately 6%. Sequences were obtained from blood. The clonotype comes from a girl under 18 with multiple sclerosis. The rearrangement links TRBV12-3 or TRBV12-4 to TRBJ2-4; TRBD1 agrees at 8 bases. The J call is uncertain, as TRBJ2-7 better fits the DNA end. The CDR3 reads CASSLRRATGDEQYF. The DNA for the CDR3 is TGTGCCAGCAGTTTAAGGCGGGCGACAGGGGACGAGCAGTACTTC.